Listed below are T cell receptor beta chains from one sample, sequenced in a study of a mutant IDH1 vaccine in newly diagnosed glioma. TCRdb's copy holds only in-frame clones and misses some; the assay was immunoSEQ multiplex PCR. The profile shows roughly 86,000 clones, 81% of them singletons. No antigens are known for them. The sequencing used PBMCs, collected from a glioma patient whose treatment included an IDH1 peptide vaccine. The receptors derive from a man aged 40-55 years with glioma. Each CDR3 is given with its conserved first and last residue. A D gene is named only where the DNA matches it firmly. Rows give clone size only sometimes, using once, few, many, or a class for an expanded clone.

clone_size d_call j_call v_call cdr3_aa cdr3_nt
. . TRBJ1-2 TRBV6-5 CASSYDKDHPSHF TGTGCCAGCAGTTACGACAAGGACCACCCGAGTCACTTC
. TRBD1 TRBJ2-5 TRBV20-1 CSAHLGQADF TGCAGTGCCCACTTAGGACAGGCGGACTTC
few . TRBJ2-5 TRBV15 CATSREGEAFETQYF TGTGCCACCAGCAGAGAGGGGGAGGCTTTCGAGACCCAGTACTTC
. . TRBJ1-4 TRBV28 CASRLKTGSEKLFF TGTGCCAGCAGACTTAAGACAGGTTCTGAAAAACTGTTTTTT
. TRBD1 TRBJ1-5 TRBV6-5 CASSYGTGIQPQHF TGTGCCAGCAGTTACGGGACAGGGATTCAGCCCCAGCATTTT
once TRBD1 TRBJ1-4 TRBV6-5 CASRKITGGGEKLFF TGTGCCAGCAGGAAAATTACAGGGGGCGGTGAAAAACTGTTTTTT
once TRBD1 TRBJ1-4 TRBV5-4 CASSAGQDNEKLFF TGTGCCAGCAGCGCGGGACAGGATAATGAAAAACTGTTTTTT
. TRBD1 TRBJ1-5 TRBV6-6 CASRPSGQHNQPQHF TGTGCCAGCAGACCCTCGGGACAGCACAATCAGCCCCAGCATTTT
. . TRBJ2-1 TRBV29-1 CSGIPGPGNNEQFF TGCAGCGGGATTCCGGGACCGGGGAACAATGAGCAGTTCTTC
. TRBD1 TRBJ2-7 TRBV19 CATGGQGFYEQYF TGTGCCACCGGGGGACAGGGTTTCTACGAGCAGTACTTC
once . TRBJ2-1 TRBV9 CASSVDQDGEQFF TGTGCCAGCAGCGTAGACCAGGATGGTGAGCAGTTCTTC
. . TRBJ1-2 TRBV5-4 CASSTPDYGYTF TGTGCCAGCAGTACCCCGGACTATGGCTACACCTTC
. . TRBJ2-7 TRBV5-6 CASSFPLSSYEQYF TGTGCCAGCAGCTTTCCCCTAAGTTCCTACGAGCAGTACTTC
. TRBD2 TRBJ2-3 TRBV18 CASSSTRGGTDTQYF TGTGCCAGCTCATCTACCCGGGGGGGCACAGATACGCAGTATTTT
. TRBD2 TRBJ2-1 TRBV6-4 CASSEGTSVNEQFF TGTGCCAGCAGTGAAGGGACTAGCGTCAATGAGCAGTTCTTC
. . TRBJ1-2 TRBV6-4 CASSPDMIGGYTF TGTGCCAGCAGCCCCGACATGATTGGGGGCTACACCTTC
. TRBD2 TRBJ2-1 TRBV6-4 CASSDRAGESSEQFF TGTGCCAGCAGTGACCGAGCGGGAGAAAGTAGTGAGCAGTTCTTC
. . TRBJ2-2 TRBV5-1 CASSLEREFIRAGELFF TGCGCCAGCAGCTTGGAAAGGGAGTTCATTAGGGCCGGGGAGCTGTTTTTT
. . TRBJ2-7 TRBV12-5 CASGSIVSEQYF TGTGCTAGTGGTAGTATCGTAAGCGAGCAGTACTTC
. TRBD2 TRBJ2-3 TRBV27 CASSPLAGVGADTQYF TGTGCCAGCAGTCCTCTAGCGGGAGTCGGGGCAGATACGCAGTATTTT
. . TRBJ2-4 TRBV28 CASNAQGLMDIQYF TGTGCCAGCAACGCACAGGGCCTGATGGACATTCAGTACTTC
. TRBD1 TRBJ1-1 TRBV30 CAWSLQGRTEAFF TGTGCCTGGAGCTTACAGGGGAGGACTGAAGCTTTCTTT
. . TRBJ2-2 TRBV6-6 CASLGAAGGTGELFF TGTGCCAGCTTGGGGGCGGCCGGGGGCACCGGGGAGCTGTTTTTT
once . TRBJ2-1 TRBV7-2 CASSLDQGNYNEQFF TGTGCCAGCAGCTTAGACCAGGGGAACTACAATGAGCAGTTCTTC
. . TRBJ1-1 TRBV4-1 CASSHGGRGTEAFF TGCGCCAGCAGCCACGGGGGGCGTGGGACTGAAGCTTTCTTT
. . TRBJ1-1 TRBV4-2 CASSQGLSGMNTEAFF TGTGCCAGCAGCCAGGGCCTCTCGGGTATGAACACTGAAGCTTTCTTT
. . TRBJ2-2 TRBV6-6 CASSYPIAFSELFF TGTGCCAGCAGTTACCCGATCGCTTTTTCGGAGCTGTTTTTT
. . TRBJ2-7 TRBV27 CASSWGKSYEQYF TGTGCCAGCAGTTGGGGGAAGTCCTACGAGCAGTACTTC
. . TRBJ2-2 TRBV7-2 CASSLDTGELFF TGTGCCAGCAGCTTAGACACCGGGGAGCTGTTTTTT
. . TRBJ2-1 TRBV4-1 CASSLPLTGFGAGDAGVTFF TGCGCCAGCAGCCTACCCCTGACTGGCTTTGGTGCTGGCGACGCTGGGGTTACTTTCTTC
. TRBD1 TRBJ2-5 TRBV7-9 CASSLIEDRGRRETQYF TGTGCCAGCAGCTTAATTGAGGACAGGGGGCGGCGGGAGACCCAGTACTTC
. . TRBJ1-2 TRBV6-1 CASSEVGLYGYTF TGTGCCAGCAGTGAAGTCGGCCTCTATGGCTACACCTTC
. . TRBJ1-1 TRBV7-2 CASSSPLGTEAFF TGTGCCAGCAGCTCCCCGCTAGGCACTGAAGCTTTCTTT
. TRBD1 TRBJ2-4 TRBV30 CAWSVLGGGNIQYF TGTGCCTGGAGTGTACTAGGGGGCGGAAACATTCAGTACTTC
. . TRBJ1-5 TRBV19 CASRLDRSDNQPQHF TGTGCCAGTCGCCTCGACAGGAGTGATAATCAGCCCCAGCATTTT
. . TRBJ1-2 TRBV18 CASSQDRNYGYTF TGTGCCAGCTCACAAGACAGGAATTATGGCTACACCTTC
many . TRBJ1-6 TRBV19 CASSQQANSPLHF TGTGCCAGTAGTCAGCAGGCTAATTCACCCCTCCACTTT
. . TRBJ2-3 TRBV21-1 CASSKPYAVRTSPCTDTQYF TGTGCCAGCAGCAAACCGTACGCCGTTCGAACATCCCCCTGCACAGATACGCAGTATTTT
. . TRBJ2-7 TRBV13 CASSQRGGSYEQYF TGTGCCAGCAGCCAGCGAGGCGGCTCCTACGAGCAGTACTTC
few . TRBJ1-5 TRBV7-8 CASSFSGWGRPQPQHF TGTGCCAGCAGCTTTAGTGGGTGGGGTCGACCTCAGCCCCAGCATTTT
. . TRBJ1-1 TRBV5-1 CASRSVLTEAFF TGCGCCTCCCGATCCGTTCTCACTGAAGCTTTCTTT
. . TRBJ2-7 TRBV4-3 CASSQGADYEQYF TGCGCCAGCAGCCAAGGTGCGGACTACGAGCAGTACTTC
once . TRBJ2-1 TRBV29-1 CSVIDRLYNEQFF TGCAGCGTCATCGACAGGCTATACAATGAGCAGTTCTTC
. TRBD2 TRBJ2-3 TRBV15 CATSRTRTSGMADTQYF TGTGCCACCAGCAGAACCCGGACTAGCGGGATGGCAGATACGCAGTATTTT
. . TRBJ2-2 TRBV28 CASSLDLNTGELFF TGTGCCAGCAGCCTGGACCTGAACACCGGGGAGCTGTTTTTT
. . TRBJ2-7 TRBV16 CASSQSLASYEQYF TGTGCCAGCAGCCAATCACTAGCCTCCTACGAGCAGTACTTC
. TRBD1 TRBJ1-2 TRBV5-1 CASSLRGRDGYTF TGCGCCAGCAGCTTAAGGGGGCGAGATGGCTACACCTTC
. TRBD2 TRBJ2-7 TRBV6-5 CASSYAGALSYEQYF TGTGCCAGCAGTTACGCGGGAGCCCTCTCCTACGAGCAGTACTTC
. . TRBJ2-1 TRBV7-6 CASSYSVSSYNEQFF TGTGCCAGCAGTTATAGCGTTAGCTCCTACAATGAGCAGTTCTTC
. TRBD2 TRBJ2-1 TRBV6-1 CASSGLAGARAGYNEQFF TGTGCCAGCAGTGGACTAGCGGGAGCCCGAGCGGGTTACAATGAGCAGTTCTTC
. . TRBJ1-1 TRBV20-1 CSARWVHQAFF TGCAGTGCTAGGTGGGTACACCAAGCTTTCTTT